The source of this T cell receptor beta chain is a study of early T cells in non-severe SARS-CoV-2 infection. Many counts were recorded for this clonotype. This CDR3 contains 14 residues. Germline V gives CDR1 MNHEY, CDR2 SMNVEV (reference sequence). The V and J ends lost 4 bases and 3 bases respectively, with 10 bases between them. TCRdb itself ran the 5' RACE reads through MiXCR, one entry per CDR3 protein. This sample has around 83,000 distinct CDR3 sequences, with less than 11% found just once. V gene TRBV27 combines with J gene TRBJ1-5, with D perhaps matching TRBD1 (5 bases). The receptor was derived from an adult who was a healthcare worker with PCR-confirmed SARS-CoV-2 infection or an uninfected control (not recorded which). Sequences were derived from whole blood, sampled at baseline. The CDR3 reads CASSYRQYNQPQHF. The CDR3 region has the DNA TGTGCCAGCAGTTATCGACAGTACAATCAGCCCCAGCATTTT.